The clone carrying this T cell receptor beta chain was detected once. Its antigen is as yet unknown. The data belong to a study of cytomegalovirus exposure and HLA in healthy donors. Overall study results and limits: In an earlier analysis, in some 500 donors, most V segments appeared productive either ~90% or ~30% of the time.

The primer mix had 60 Vbeta and 13 Jbeta primers. TCRdb's copy holds only in-frame clones and misses some; the assay was immunoSEQ multiplex PCR. Altogether around 130,000 clones are present, more than 60% being singletons, with the ten largest covering approximately 2%. This CDR3 contains 15 residues. CDR1 and CDR2 (germline): SGHNT, YYREEE (reference sequence). Trimming cost V 4 bases and J 3 bases; bases outside gene matches: 5. These donors, healthy bone marrow donors, were studied. This sequence joins TRBV5-4 and TRBJ2-2, with 8 bases matching TRBD2. What was sequenced was PBMCs. This TCR came from a middle-aged woman in good health and CMV-seropositive. This CDR3 reads CASSTGTRYTGELFF. CDR3 DNA sequence: TGTGCCAGCAGCACCGGGACTAGATACACCGGGGAGCTGTTTTTT.